One and the same sample provided the 8 T cell receptor beta chains below, sequenced in a study of CD8 T cells in Susac syndrome. RNA, at about 0.45 to 1 ug, was reverse transcribed with random hexamers. TCRdb independently ran MiXCR on the immunoSEQ multiplex PCR reads; one entry per CDR3 protein. The data contain 150,000 to 200,000 distinct CDR3 sequences, more than 85% of them singletons. The sequencing input was CD4+ T cells from PBMCs. These receptors were obtained from a human donor with Susac syndrome.

In DNA, the CDR3 is TGTGCCAGCAGCTTCCTAAGGGGAGGCCCCTCCTACGAGCAGTACTTC. Translated: CASSFLRGGPSYEQYF. The J gene is TRBJ2-7, the V gene TRBV7-2; TRBD2 is a possible D gene (6 bases). Germline assignment: CDR1 SGHTA and CDR2 FQGNSA. Between the trimmed V and J ends, which lost 3 bases and 0 bases, there was a span of 15 bases. This CDR3 is built from 16 residues.

The rearrangement links TRBV2 to TRBJ2-2; tentatively, D is TRBD1 (5 bases). The CDR3 has 15 amino acids. V lost 6 bases and J 4 bases, leaving 15 bases between the germline ends. Germline-derived CDR1 and CDR2 are SNHLY and FYNNEI. CDR3 sequence (DNA): TGTGCCAGCAGCGACCGACAGTCTAGCACCGGGGAGCTGTTTTTT. This encodes CASSDRQSSTGELFF.

This sequence joins TRBV20-1 and TRBJ2-3, with 7 bases fitting TRBD1. V lost 6 bases to trimming and J lost 0 bases; unmatched junction nucleotides: 0. The CDR3 spans 12 residues. Germline assignment: CDR1 DFQATT and CDR2 SNEGSKA (reference sequence). CDR3 amino acids: CSAGQSTDTQYF. CDR3 bases: TGCAGTGCGGGACAGAGCACAGATACGCAGTATTTT.

For the CDR3, the DNA is TGTGCCAGCAGTCTACAGGGGGCCGATCAGCCCCAGCATTTT. Residues: CASSLQGADQPQHF. J is TRBJ1-5 and V is TRBV6-5, with TRBD1 matching 9 bases. Per germline, CDR1 MNHEY and CDR2 SVGAGI. This CDR3 is built from 14 residues. Trimming cost V 5 bases and J 5 bases; bases outside gene matches: 4.

V gene TRBV9 combines with J gene TRBJ2-2; 10 bases match TRBD2. The CDR3 has 18 amino acids. Germline V gives CDR1 SGDLS, CDR2 YYNGEE. Trimming at V came to 4 bases and at J to 1 base, leaving 10 bases not matched to a gene. As DNA, the CDR3 is TGTGCCAGCAGCCTAGGGCTAGCGGGGGCCCTGAACACCGGGGAGCTGTTTTTT. Translating gives CASSLGLAGALNTGELFF.

V gene TRBV18 combines with J gene TRBJ1-1, with no clear D. Per the germline V gene, CDR1 is KGHSH and CDR2 is LQKENI. V gave up 3 bases and J gave up 3 bases, with 11 bases separating them. CDR3 length: 14 amino acids. The CDR3 reads CASSPRTQDTEAFF. The CDR3 nucleotides are TGTGCCAGCTCACCGCGAACCCAGGACACTGAAGCTTTCTTT.

This clonotype was detected once. The chain joins TRBV9 to TRBJ2-1, with TRBD2 matching 7 bases. The CDR3 has 15 residues. CDR1 is SGDLS and CDR2 is YYNGEE in the germline V gene. V lost 3 bases, J lost 7 bases, and 10 bases stayed unmatched. The CDR3 region has the DNA TGTGCCAGCAGCGATAAAGCGGGGACGAAGAATGAGCAGTTCTTC. Its translation is CASSDKAGTKNEQFF.

This chain uses TRBV12-3 or TRBV12-4 with TRBJ2-1; D gene ambiguous. Trimming removed 2 bases at V and 10 bases at J, with 9 bases between. CDR3 length: 12 residues. In DNA, the CDR3 is TGTGCCAGCAGTTTACCCCCCGGGGAGCAGTTCTTC. It codes for CASSLPPGEQFF.